These 17 T cell receptor beta chains were sequenced from one sample in a study of shared clonotypes between healthy human individuals. The assay was immunoSEQ multiplex PCR, and TCRdb's table has in-frame clones only and misses some. The sample yields about 320,000 clones, roughly 87% seen once. The material sequenced was memory CD8+ T cells sorted from blood. Subset denoted: CD45RO+ cells pooled with CCR7-negative TemRA cells. Source of these receptors: a man younger than 30 in good health.

The genes are TRBV6-1 and TRBJ2-7, with TRBD1 as a possible D gene (5 bases). Trimming removed 4 bases from V and 0 bases from J, with 13 bases in between. Germline lookup yields CDR1 MNHNS and CDR2 SASEGT. The length of the CDR3 is 15 residues. The CDR3 is CASSVGALFSYEQYF. CDR3 nucleotide sequence: TGTGCCAGCAGTGTAGGGGCCCTCTTCTCCTACGAGCAGTACTTC.

This chain joins TRBV4-2 and TRBJ1-1; the D gene is possibly TRBD1 (5 bases). The germline gives CDR1 LGHNA, CDR2 YNFKEQ. The CDR3 is made up of 13 amino acids. V gave up 6 bases and J gave up 4 bases, with 12 bases separating them. The DNA for the CDR3 is TGTGCCAGCAGTCTGCCGGGGGGCACTGAAGCTTTCTTT. This translates into CASSLPGGTEAFF.

This clone was observed a single time. J is TRBJ2-1 and V is TRBV13; D unresolved. V was pared by 6 bases and J by 5 bases, with 11 bases between. The V gene's germline CDR1 is PRHDT and CDR2 FYEKMQ (reference sequence). The CDR3 consists of 13 residues. The chain's CDR3 is CASRSRPNNEQFF. As DNA, the CDR3 is TGTGCCAGCAGGTCCCGGCCGAACAATGAGCAGTTCTTC.

Comments on this clone: A much bigger clone sits one base away, suggesting this may be a read error. This sequence joins TRBV13 and TRBJ2-5; D is unclear. CDR3 length: 12 residues. The V end lost 5 bases, the J end lost 0 bases, and 4 bases lay between the germline ends. The germline V gene encodes CDR1 PRHDT and CDR2 FYEKMQ (reference sequence). The CDR3 sequence: CASSRYQETQYF. The DNA for the CDR3 is TGTGCCAGCAGCCGGTACCAAGAGACCCAGTACTTC.

The V gene is TRBV10-2, the J gene TRBJ1-1; D gene uncertain. The ends were cut back, 2 bases at V and 3 bases at J, with 4 bases in the middle. The CDR3 sequence is 12 residues long. Germline loops: CDR1 WSHSY, CDR2 SAAADI. The chain's CDR3 is CASSEGDTEAFF. Written as DNA, the CDR3 is TGCGCCAGCAGTGAGGGGGACACTGAAGCTTTCTTT.

The V call is TRBV5-1, the J call TRBJ1-6, with a possible D match to TRBD1 (5 bases). Germline V CDR1 and CDR2: SGHRS, YFSETQ. The CDR3 covers 16 residues. The V end lost 1 base, the J end lost 4 bases, and 12 bases lay between the germline ends. The CDR3 sequence is CASSLTVQGYNSPLHF. The CDR3 nucleotides read TGCGCCAGCAGCTTGACAGTCCAGGGATATAATTCACCCCTCCACTTT.

The chain employs TRBV7-6 and TRBJ2-7; D is perhaps TRBD1 (6 bases). The CDR3 extends over 18 amino acids. The germline CDR1 and CDR2 sequences are SGHVS and FNYEAQ. Trimming left V 4 bases short and J 3 bases short, with 25 bases between. CDR3 sequence: CASSSPEGEGDGNYEQYF. CDR3 bases: TGTGCCAGCAGCTCACCAGAGGGGGAAGGGGACGGGAACTACGAGCAGTACTTC. Supplemented by reference TRBV7-6 and TRBJ2-7, the full variable domain reads GAGVSQSPRYKVTKRGQDVALRCDPISGHVSLYWYRQALGQGPEFLTYFNYEAQQDKSGLPNDRFSAERPEGSISTLTIQRTEQRDSAMYRCASSSPEGEGDGNYEQYFGPGTRLTVT.

The CDR3 sequence is CASSPSGGNAYNEQFF. In DNA, the CDR3 is TGCGCCAGCAGCCCCTCTGGCGGGAACGCCTACAATGAGCAGTTCTTC. The J gene is TRBJ2-1, the V gene TRBV4-3, with a weak D call TRBD2 (6 bases). The V gene's germline CDR1 is LGHNA and CDR2 YSLEER. The CDR3 consists of 16 residues. Trimming stripped 4 bases from V and 2 bases from J, with 15 bases between.

The chain combines TRBV27 with TRBJ2-2; D unresolved. The V gene's germline CDR1 is MNHEY and CDR2 SMNVEV (reference sequence). V lost 6 bases, J lost 5 bases, and 7 bases lay in between. The CDR3 covers 12 residues. The CDR3 region has the DNA TGTGCCAGCAGCTCTGGTACCGGGGAGCTGTTTTTT. Translated, it gives CASSSGTGELFF.

Of note for this clone: Different DNA sequences within this sample yield the same CDR3. The rearrangement uses TRBV7-9 and TRBJ1-5, with TRBD1 identical over 8 bases. The CDR3 length is 15 residues. Germline CDR1 and CDR2: SEHNR and FQNEAQ (reference sequence). V dropped 5 bases and J dropped 4; count of bases not matched to a gene: 7. CDR3 residues: CASSPGTGRNQPQHF. DNA of the CDR3: TGTGCCAGCAGCCCCGGGACAGGACGTAATCAGCCCCAGCATTTT.

The chain recombines TRBV11-3 with TRBJ2-7, with 8 bases matching TRBD1. J lost 6 bases, V lost 3 bases, and 4 bases had no gene match. The CDR3 consists of 13 residues. Per the germline V gene, CDR1 is SGHNT and CDR2 is YENEEA. As DNA, the CDR3 is TGTGCCAGCAGCTTTTCAGGGGGCGGCGAGCAGTACTTC. Translated, it gives CASSFSGGGEQYF. The full variable domain, its missing parts supplied by reference TRBV11-3 and TRBJ2-7, is EAGVVQSPRYKIIEKKQPVAFWCNPISGHNTLYWYLQNLGQGPELLIRYENEEAVDDSQLPKDRFSAERLKGVDSTLKIQPAELGDSAVYLCASSFSGGGEQYFGPGTRLTVT.

V and J are TRBV4-1 and TRBJ1-2; the match to TRBD1 covers 7 bases. Germline values: CDR1 MGHRA, CDR2 YSYEKL. J lost 0 bases, V lost 0 bases, and 7 bases had no gene match. This CDR3 comprises 17 residues. Here the CDR3 reads CASSQDIGGYSNYGYTF. The DNA of the CDR3 is TGCGCCAGCAGCCAAGATATAGGGGGCTATTCTAACTATGGCTACACCTTC.

The J gene is TRBJ2-7, the V gene TRBV5-6; 10 bases are shared with TRBD1. The J segment lost 3 bases and the V segment lost 4 bases, leaving 7 bases of the junction unmatched. Germline V lookup: CDR1 SGHDT, CDR2 YYEEEE. The CDR3 runs to 15 residues. The chain's CDR3 is CASSPDGQGGYEQYF. CDR3 bases: TGTGCCAGCAGCCCGGACGGACAGGGGGGCTACGAGCAGTACTTC.

This chain joins TRBV6-1 and TRBJ2-7; D unresolved. Per germline, CDR1 MNHNS and CDR2 SASEGT. V was clipped by 3 bases and J by 3 bases, with 9 bases between them. The CDR3 is made up of 13 amino acids. The CDR3 spells CASSDSANYEQYF. The DNA of the CDR3 is TGTGCCAGCAGTGATAGTGCGAACTACGAGCAGTACTTC.

The chain recombines TRBV15 with TRBJ2-5, with 9 bases fitting TRBD1. V gave up 7 bases and J gave up 1 base; unmatched junction bases: 4. Germline V gene sequence: CDR1 LNHNV, CDR2 YYDKDF (reference sequence). The CDR3 consists of 14 residues. The CDR3 coding sequence is TGTGCCACCACGGACAGGGGAAGCCAAGAGACCCAGTACTTC. Translating gives CATTDRGSQETQYF.

This chain connects TRBV28 to TRBJ1-4; no clear D. The germline V gene encodes CDR1 MDHEN and CDR2 SYDVKM. V dropped 6 bases and J dropped 1 base, with 12 bases sitting between them. This CDR3 has 15 amino acids. CDR3 sequence reads: CASRTLQRTNEKLFF. The DNA of the CDR3 is TGTGCCAGCAGGACCTTGCAGAGAACTAATGAAAAACTGTTTTTT.

This clone showed up just once. This rearrangement joins TRBV7-2 to TRBJ1-5; D perhaps matches TRBD1 (5 bases). V dropped 5 bases and J dropped 3 bases, with 14 bases sitting between them. Per the germline V gene, CDR1 is SGHTA and CDR2 is FQGNSA. This CDR3 spans 15 amino acids. The CDR3, as DNA: TGTGCCAGCAGCACCCCCGGGGGGTACAATCAGCCCCAGCATTTT. The encoded protein is CASSTPGGYNQPQHF.